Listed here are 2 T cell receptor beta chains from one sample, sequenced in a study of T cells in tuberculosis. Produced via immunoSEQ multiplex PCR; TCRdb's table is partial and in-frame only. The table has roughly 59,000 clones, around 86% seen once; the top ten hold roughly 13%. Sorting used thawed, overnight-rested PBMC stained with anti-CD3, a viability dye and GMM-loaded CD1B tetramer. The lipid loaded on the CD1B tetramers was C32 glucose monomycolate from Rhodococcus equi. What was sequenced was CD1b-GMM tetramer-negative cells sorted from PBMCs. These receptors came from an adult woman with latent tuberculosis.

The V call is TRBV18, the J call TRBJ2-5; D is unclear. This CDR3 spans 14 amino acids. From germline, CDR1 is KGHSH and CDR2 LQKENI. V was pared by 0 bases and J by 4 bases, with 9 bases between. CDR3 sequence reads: CASSPPKERETQYF. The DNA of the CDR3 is TGTGCCAGCTCACCACCGAAGGAGAGAGAGACCCAGTACTTC.

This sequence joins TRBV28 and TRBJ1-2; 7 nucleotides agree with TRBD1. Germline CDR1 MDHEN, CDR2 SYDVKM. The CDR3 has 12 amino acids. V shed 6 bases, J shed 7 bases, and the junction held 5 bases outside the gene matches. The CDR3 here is CASSSTGSGYTF. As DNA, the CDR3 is TGTGCCAGCAGCTCGACAGGGAGTGGCTACACCTTC.